The 8 T cell receptor beta chains below were found in one sample sequenced in a study of response to subunit inactivated influenza vaccine (dated by TCRdb to between 2018 and 2020). Libraries were prepared through RT-PCR. Sequencing took place on an Illumina HiSeq 2500. TCRdb reanalyzed the raw reads on its own, using fastp at Q25 for trimming and MiXCR for clone calling, and kept in-frame beta chains. Duplicate CDR3 protein sequences are folded into a single record with the most common DNA and genes. This sample holds hundreds of thousands of distinct CDR3 sequences; about an eighth were observed only once. Roughly a tenth of the sample lies in the top ten. The sequenced sample was PBMCs from blood, obtained on the day of vaccination. These receptors all come from a man in his forties or fifties who received an inactivated influenza vaccine. Donor details come from another sample of the same person, matched by shared clones.

V gene TRBV5-1 combines with J gene TRBJ2-5; D assignment may be TRBD1 or TRBD2 (5 bases each). Trimming left V 1 base short and J 2 bases short, with 12 bases between. CDR3 length: 15 residues. Germline V gene sequence: CDR1 SGHRS, CDR2 YFSETQ. CDR3: CASSLLRDEQETQYF. In DNA, the CDR3 is TGCGCCAGCAGCTTGCTCCGGGACGAACAAGAGACCCAGTACTTC.

This clonotype has only a few counts. The chain employs TRBV6-1 and TRBJ1-5; TRBD1 agrees at 8 bases. This CDR3 has 15 amino acids. CDR1 and CDR2 from the germline V gene are MNHNS and SASEGT. Trimming cost V 6 bases and J 3 bases; bases outside gene matches: 7. CDR3 in DNA: TGTGCCAGCAGCCGGACAGGGCACCTCAATCAGCCCCAGCATTTT. It yields the protein CASSRTGHLNQPQHF.

This chain joins TRBV5-1 and TRBJ2-2, with D unresolved. CDR3 length: 14 amino acids. The germline V and J ends were trimmed by 6 bases and 7 bases, with 16 bases remaining between them. CDR1 and CDR2 (germline): SGHRS, YFSETQ. The CDR3 nucleotides are TGCGCCAGCAAATCGCACTATACAGACGGGGAGCTGTTTTTT. It specifies CASKSHYTDGELFF.

The table lists this clonotype with a count of one. A much larger clone differs by one base, so this may be a read error. V usage is TRBV7-9 and J usage is TRBJ2-3; D is unresolved. This CDR3 region has 13 residues. Germline loops: CDR1 SEHNR, CDR2 FQNEAQ (reference sequence). The ends were cut back, 4 bases at V and 4 bases at J, with 9 bases in the middle. The DNA of the CDR3 is TGTGCCAGCAGCTCCCGAAATTCAGATACGCAGTATTTT. It specifies CASSSRNSDTQYF.

V is TRBV7-2 and J is TRBJ2-5; no firm D call. The CDR3 totals 15 residues. The germline V and J ends were trimmed by 1 base and 1 base, with 10 bases remaining between them. The germline V gene encodes CDR1 SGHTA and CDR2 FQGNSA. The DNA of the CDR3 is TGTGCCAGCAGCTTAGTCGTGTTCCGCCAAGAGACCCAGTACTTC. The encoded protein is CASSLVVFRQETQYF.

In DNA, the CDR3 is TGCGCCAGCAGCTCGAAGACGGGAATGGCCTCCTACGAGCAGTACTTC. Its protein is CASSSKTGMASYEQYF. This chain connects TRBV4-1 to TRBJ2-7; weak D call: TRBD2 (5 bases). Germline values: CDR1 MGHRA, CDR2 YSYEKL. CDR3 length: 16 residues. The V gene lost 5 bases and the J gene lost 0 bases, with 17 bases spanning the gap.

The CDR3 DNA reads as TGTGCCAGCAGCCTCGGGCTCTTCGGTTCCTACAATGAGCAGTTCTTC. Translation gives CASSLGLFGSYNEQFF. The V and J genes are TRBV4-2 and TRBJ2-1, with D uncertain. CDR3 size: 16 residues. V lost 4 bases and J 1 base, leaving 14 bases between the germline ends. Germline CDR1 and CDR2: LGHNA and YNFKEQ.

The rearrangement uses TRBV6-2 or TRBV6-3 and TRBJ2-1; possible D gene TRBD2, 6 bases. Trimming stripped 2 bases from V and 0 bases from J, with 11 bases between. The CDR3 consists of 16 residues. Germline V gives CDR1 MNHEY, CDR2 SVGEGT. The chain's CDR3 is CASSYLAGTSYNEQFF. DNA of the CDR3: TGTGCCAGCAGTTACCTTGCGGGGACCTCCTACAATGAGCAGTTCTTC.